One T cell receptor beta chain is described in this entry. This sample was included in a study of blood T cell repertoires in COVID-19. Original analysis: Estimation of nucleated cell counts relied on the amplification of reference gene primers. Clones were sequenced by immunoSEQ multiplex PCR, and TCRdb holds only the in-frame ones, with some missing. From that table come the V and J calls and clone size; the DNA was used to work out D and trimming. The profile covers about 32,000 clones, with 85% to 95% appearing a single time and over 0.85% taken by the ten largest. There are 13 residues in the CDR3. V shed 2 bases and J shed 4 bases, with 9 bases lying between them. The germline CDR1 and CDR2 sequences are KGHSH and LQKENI.

This TCR came from a male donor with active COVID-19. The sequenced sample was peripheral blood. V gene TRBV18 combines with J gene TRBJ2-7; no clear D. The CDR3 DNA reads as TGTGCCAGCTCACCAGTCGGAGCGTACGAGCAGTACTTC. It codes for CASSPVGAYEQYF.